This TCR beta chain was sequenced in a study of post-analysis software for immune sequencing data. Overall study: Relapsing-remitting, secondary progressive and progressive-relapsing multiple sclerosis were all included among the disease courses. Whole-study results and caveats: Elevated frequency relative to controls characterized four or five TRBV segments in patients, TRBV5-6, TRBV5-1 and TRBV20-1 among them. Samples from a shared batch, those prepared together, strongly co-clustered by F measure. Normalized Chao1 diversity was significantly lower in multiple sclerosis patients than in controls.

Each TCR beta cDNA library carried unique molecular identifiers. The source material, roughly 0.9 to 10 million T cells, gave rise to roughly 0.5 million cDNA molecules. TCRdb passed the PCR reads through MiXCR, listing each CDR3 protein once. The repertoire has around 710,000 distinct CDR3 sequences, 35% to 55% of them found once; the top ten carry roughly 5.2%. CDR1 and CDR2 from the germline V gene are SGHDN and FVKESK. Trimming shortened V by 4 bases and J by 12 bases, and 10 bases separated the two germline ends. The CDR3 spans 11 residues. A remark on this clonotype: Antigen: not known.

The source is a girl under 18 with multiple sclerosis. V is TRBV14 and J is TRBJ2-1, with D maybe TRBD2 (6 bases). The sample taken for sequencing was blood. CDR3 DNA sequence: TGTGCCAGCAGCCGGGACTCCGCGCAGTTCTTC. It codes for CASSRDSAQFF.